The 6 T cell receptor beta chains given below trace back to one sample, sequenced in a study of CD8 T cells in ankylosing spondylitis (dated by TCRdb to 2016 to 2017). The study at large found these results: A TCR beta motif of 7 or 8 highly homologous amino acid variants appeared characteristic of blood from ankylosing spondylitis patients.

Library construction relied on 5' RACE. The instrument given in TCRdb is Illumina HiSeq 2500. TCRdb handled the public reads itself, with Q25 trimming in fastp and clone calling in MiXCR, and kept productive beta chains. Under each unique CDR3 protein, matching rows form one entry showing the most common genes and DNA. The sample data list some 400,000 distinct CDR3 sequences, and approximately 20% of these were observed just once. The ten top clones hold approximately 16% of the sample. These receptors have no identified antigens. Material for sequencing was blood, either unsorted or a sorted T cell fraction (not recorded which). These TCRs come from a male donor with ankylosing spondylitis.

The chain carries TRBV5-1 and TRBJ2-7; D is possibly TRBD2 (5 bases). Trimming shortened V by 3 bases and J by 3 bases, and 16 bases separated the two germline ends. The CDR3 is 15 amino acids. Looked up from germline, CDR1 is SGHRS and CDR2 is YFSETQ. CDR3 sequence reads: CASSSLGRRYYEQYF. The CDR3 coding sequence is TGCGCCAGCAGCTCCCTGGGCAGGAGGTACTACGAGCAGTACTTC.

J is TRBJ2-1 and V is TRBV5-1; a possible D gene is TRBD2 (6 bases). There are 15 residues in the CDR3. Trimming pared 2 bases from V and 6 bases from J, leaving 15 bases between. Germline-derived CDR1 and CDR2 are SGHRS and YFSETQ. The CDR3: CASSFGRRLLNEQFF. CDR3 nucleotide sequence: TGCGCCAGCAGCTTCGGGAGACGGTTACTCAATGAGCAGTTCTTC. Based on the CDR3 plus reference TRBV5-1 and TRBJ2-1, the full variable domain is KAGVTQTPRYLIKTRGQQVTLSCSPISGHRSVSWYQQTPGQGLQFLFEYFSETQRNKGNFPGRFSGRQFSNSRSEMNVSTLELGDSALYLCASSFGRRLLNEQFFGPGTRLTVL.

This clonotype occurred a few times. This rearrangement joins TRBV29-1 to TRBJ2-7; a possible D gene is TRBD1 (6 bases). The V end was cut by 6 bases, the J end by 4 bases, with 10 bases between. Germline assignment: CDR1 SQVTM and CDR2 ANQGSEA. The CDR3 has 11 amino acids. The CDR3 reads CSVSTGYEQYF. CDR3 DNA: TGCAGCGTCTCGACAGGTTACGAGCAGTACTTC.

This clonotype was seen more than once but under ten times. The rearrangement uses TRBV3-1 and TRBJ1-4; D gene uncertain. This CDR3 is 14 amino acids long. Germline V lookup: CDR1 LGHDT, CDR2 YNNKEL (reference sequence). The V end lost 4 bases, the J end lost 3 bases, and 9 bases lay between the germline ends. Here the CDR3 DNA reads TGTGCCAGCAGCCTTTCACTGGCTAATGAAAAACTGTTTTTT. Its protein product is CASSLSLANEKLFF.

The chain's CDR3 is CASSSTGTSGIYEQYF. CDR3 in DNA: TGTGCCAGCAGTTCCACCGGGACTAGCGGGATCTACGAGCAGTACTTC. This chain links TRBV28 with TRBJ2-7, with TRBD2 matching over 13 bases. There are 16 residues in the CDR3. Germline CDR1 reads MDHEN; CDR2 reads SYDVKM. V lost 4 bases to trimming and J lost 3 bases; unmatched junction nucleotides: 6. Based on the CDR3 plus reference TRBV28 and TRBJ2-7, the full variable domain is DVKVTQSSRYLVKRTGEKVFLECVQDMDHENMFWYRQDPGLGLRLIYFSYDVKMKEKGDIPEGYSVSREKKERFSLILESASTNQTSMYLCASSSTGTSGIYEQYFGPGTRLTVT.

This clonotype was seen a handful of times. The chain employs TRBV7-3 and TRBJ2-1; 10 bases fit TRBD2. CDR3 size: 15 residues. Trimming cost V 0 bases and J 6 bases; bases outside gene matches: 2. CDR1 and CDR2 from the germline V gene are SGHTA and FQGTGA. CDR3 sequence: CASSLTGTSVNEQFF. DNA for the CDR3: TGTGCCAGCAGCTTAACTGGGACTAGCGTCAATGAGCAGTTCTTC.